The next 30 T cell receptor beta chains were all read from a single sample in a study of CD8 T cells in Susac syndrome. cDNA came from around 0.54 to 1 ug RNA primed by random hexamers. MiXCR, run by TCRdb on the immunoSEQ multiplex PCR reads, gives a single entry per CDR3 protein. The data hold 330,000 or so distinct CDR3 sequences, with roughly 90% observed a single time. Sequenced input: CD8+ T cells from PBMCs. Source of these receptors: a human donor with multiple sclerosis.

The V call is TRBV3-1, the J call TRBJ1-5; 9 bases are a match to TRBD1. J was trimmed by 6 bases and V by 5 bases; bases with no gene match: 11. Germline-derived CDR1 and CDR2 are LGHDT and YNNKEL (reference sequence). The length of the CDR3 is 16 residues. As DNA, the CDR3 is TGTGCCAGCAGCGCATCGGCCGGGACAGGGATTCAGCCCCAGCATTTT. Its protein is CASSASAGTGIQPQHF.

The chain is built from TRBV20-1 and TRBJ1-2; D ambiguous. Trimming removed 0 bases from V and 5 bases from J, with 10 bases in between. Looked up from germline, CDR1 is DFQATT and CDR2 is SNEGSKA (reference sequence). The CDR3 spans 13 residues. The CDR3 loop is CSARDRRIYGYTF. The CDR3 DNA reads as TGCAGTGCTAGAGATAGACGGATTTATGGCTACACCTTC.

The chain is built from TRBV7-9 and TRBJ2-7; 9 nucleotides match TRBD1. J lost 7 bases, V lost 3 bases, and 7 bases had no gene match. The CDR3 sequence is 14 residues long. Per the germline V gene, CDR1 is SEHNR and CDR2 is FQNEAQ (reference sequence). This CDR3 reads CASSLGGTGNEQYF. In DNA form, the CDR3 reads TGTGCCAGCAGCTTGGGGGGGACAGGGAATGAGCAGTACTTC.

The V gene is TRBV3-1, the J gene TRBJ2-7, with D perhaps being TRBD1 or TRBD2 (6 bases each). From germline, CDR1 is LGHDT and CDR2 YNNKEL (reference sequence). CDR3 length: 17 amino acids. V gave up 1 base and J gave up 3 bases, with 19 bases separating them. The CDR3 sequence: CASSQAPWRGIIYEQYF. CDR3 DNA: TGTGCCAGCAGCCAAGCCCCCTGGAGGGGGATCATCTACGAGCAGTACTTC.

CDR3 bases: TGTGTTGTCTCGAGCTCCTACAATGAGCAGTTCTTC. It translates to CVVSSSYNEQFF. The V call is TRBV7-2, the J call TRBJ2-1; D is unclear. CDR1 and CDR2 from the germline V gene are SGHTA and FQGNSA. CDR3 length: 12 residues.

This clonotype was detected only a few times. The chain carries TRBV30 and TRBJ2-6; no clear D gene. The CDR3 loop spans 14 amino acids. The V and J ends lost 2 bases and 1 base respectively, with 6 bases between them. The V gene's germline CDR1 is GTSNPN and CDR2 SVGIG (reference sequence). In DNA, the CDR3 is TGTGCCTGGAGTTGGGGATCTGGGGCCAACGTCCTGACTTTC. Translated: CAWSWGSGANVLTF. Drawing the rest from reference TRBV30 and TRBJ2-6, the complete variable domain is SQTIHQWPATLVQPVGSPLSLECTVEGTSNPNLYWYRQAAGRGLQLLFYSVGIGQISSEVPQNLSASRPQDRQFILSSKKLLLSDSGFYLCAWSWGSGANVLTFGAGSRLTVL.

The chain recombines TRBV30 with TRBJ2-1; the D gene is possibly TRBD1 (6 bases). Germline V lookup: CDR1 GTSNPN, CDR2 SVGIG (reference sequence). Deletions cut 3 bases from V and 5 bases from J, with 8 bases between. This CDR3 region has 12 residues. CDR3 sequence (DNA): TGTGCCTGGAGCGGGGACAACAATGAGCAGTTCTTC. Protein: CAWSGDNNEQFF.

The rearrangement uses TRBV12-3 or TRBV12-4 and TRBJ2-7; D might be TRBD1 (7 bases). V was cut by 0 bases and J by 4 bases, with 13 bases left in between. The CDR3 contains 15 residues. In nucleotides, the CDR3 is TGTGCCAGCAGTTTAGCGCCAGGGGGGAATTACGAGCAGTACTTC. Its protein is CASSLAPGGNYEQYF.

V gene TRBV29-1 combines with J gene TRBJ2-3; unclear D gene. The CDR3 totals 12 residues. The V end was cut by 7 bases, the J end by 4 bases, with 12 bases between. The germline V gene has CDR1 SQVTM and CDR2 ANQGSEA. The CDR3 here is CSALLDADTQYF. The CDR3 nucleotides are TGCAGCGCTTTACTTGACGCAGATACGCAGTATTTT.

The gene calls are TRBV6-1 and TRBJ2-1; TRBD2 aligns across 9 bases. The germline gives CDR1 MNHNS, CDR2 SASEGT. Germline trimming cut 7 bases from V and 10 bases from J; bases unmatched to any gene: 20. The CDR3 contains 17 residues. The CDR3 sequence: CASTPFFSGGPKNEQFF. Written as DNA, the CDR3 is TGTGCCAGCACCCCCTTTTTTAGCGGGGGACCGAAGAACGAGCAGTTCTTC.

This clonotype was seen once. The gene calls are TRBV27 and TRBJ2-7; D is possibly TRBD1 or TRBD2 (5 bases each). V was shortened by 5 bases and J by 0 bases, with 11 bases between the two germline ends. Germline CDR1 MNHEY, CDR2 SMNVEV (reference sequence). CDR3 length: 14 residues. CDR3 DNA sequence: TGTGCCAGCAGTCCCCGGGGCCCCTCCTACGAGCAGTACTTC. Translated, it gives CASSPRGPSYEQYF.

This rearrangement joins TRBV10-3 to TRBJ1-1; D not resolved. The germline V gene has CDR1 ENHRY and CDR2 SYGVKD. CDR3 size: 14 residues. Trimming removed 5 bases from V and 5 bases from J, with 15 bases in between. The CDR3 bases are TGTGCCATCAGTACTATTAGGAGGAGGACTGAAGCTTTCTTT. Translated: CAISTIRRRTEAFF.

The CDR3 bases are TGCGCCAGCAGCAGAAGGACCGGGGAGCTGTTTTTT. Its translation: CASSRRTGELFF. V gene TRBV4-3 combines with J gene TRBJ2-2; D is unclear. V dropped 5 bases and J dropped 5 bases, with 6 bases sitting between them. There are 12 residues in the CDR3. Germline CDR1 reads LGHNA; CDR2 reads YSLEER.

This clonotype was recorded once. This chain links TRBV23-1 with TRBJ2-7, with 8 bases fitting TRBD1. TRBV23-1 is annotated as an ORF whose role is uncertain. This CDR3 contains 17 residues. Trimming cost V 6 bases and J 2 bases; bases outside gene matches: 15. The CDR3 protein is CASSSGQGEEVAYEQYF. The CDR3 nucleotides are TGCGCCAGCAGCTCCGGACAGGGCGAGGAGGTCGCCTACGAGCAGTACTTC.

This sequence joins TRBV20-1 and TRBJ1-5, with no clear D. CDR1 and CDR2 from the germline V gene are DFQATT and SNEGSKA (reference sequence). The germline V and J ends were trimmed by 6 bases and 9 bases, with 18 bases remaining between them. This CDR3 is built from 13 residues. In DNA form, the CDR3 reads TGCAGTGCGGCAGATATTGGTTCGGGGCCCCAGCATTTT. The encoded protein is CSAADIGSGPQHF.

The chain employs TRBV7-2 and TRBJ2-5; TRBD1 matches at 7 bases. The length of the CDR3 is 17 residues. The germline V gene has CDR1 SGHTA and CDR2 FQGNSA. Trimming removed 2 bases from V and 1 base from J; junction bases left unmatched: 10. The CDR3 nucleotides are TGTGCCAGCAGCTTAAAGGCGCTACAGGGGATCCAAGAGACCCAGTACTTC. Its translation: CASSLKALQGIQETQYF.

J is TRBJ2-1 and V is TRBV19; TRBD1 aligns across 11 bases. The junction had 4 bases not matched to a gene; V was cut back by 5 bases and J by 4 bases. This CDR3 comprises 15 residues. Per germline, CDR1 LNHDA and CDR2 SQIVND (reference sequence). The CDR3 loop reads CASSRGDRGYNEQFF. CDR3 coding DNA: TGTGCCAGTAGTCGGGGGGACAGGGGGTACAATGAGCAGTTCTTC.

The V and J genes are TRBV5-6 and TRBJ2-2; D is ambiguous. Germline values: CDR1 SGHDT, CDR2 YYEEEE. This CDR3 contains 15 residues. Trimming removed 0 bases from V and 2 bases from J, with 8 bases in between. The CDR3 sequence: CASSLGVLNTGELFF. CDR3 in DNA: TGTGCCAGCAGCTTGGGGGTATTAAACACCGGGGAGCTGTTTTTT.

This clonotype was counted a few times. The chain combines TRBV6-2 or TRBV6-3 with TRBJ2-1, with D tentatively TRBD2 (7 bases). The V and J ends lost 3 bases and 3 bases respectively, with 12 bases between them. The CDR3 is made up of 15 amino acids. Germline V lookup: CDR1 MNHEY, CDR2 SVGEGT. CDR3 amino acids: CASSYGGAGYNEQFF. The CDR3 bases are TGTGCCAGCAGTTATGGGGGGGCAGGCTACAATGAGCAGTTCTTC.

In DNA, the CDR3 is TGTGCCATCAGTGAGGTGATTGGACGTTGGGACTACGAGCAGTACTTC. Translation gives CAISEVIGRWDYEQYF. This chain joins TRBV10-3 and TRBJ2-7; unclear D gene. The CDR3 loop spans 16 amino acids. The germline V and J ends were trimmed by 2 bases and 3 bases, with 17 bases remaining between them. Germline CDR1 ENHRY, CDR2 SYGVKD.

The V call is TRBV4-2, the J call TRBJ1-4; D gene unclear. Trimming pared 11 bases from V and 8 bases from J, leaving 12 bases between. The CDR3 has 11 residues. Germline V CDR1 and CDR2: LGHNA, YNFKEQ. This chain's CDR3 is CAPQWREKLFF. The CDR3 DNA reads as TGTGCCCCCCAATGGAGGGAAAAACTGTTTTTT.

This chain connects TRBV30 to TRBJ2-1; D unresolved. V dropped 2 bases and J dropped 0 bases, with 11 bases sitting between them. The CDR3 spans 15 residues. CDR1 GTSNPN and CDR2 SVGIG come from the germline V gene (reference sequence). The CDR3 nucleotides are TGTGCCTGGAGTCCGGCAACGAGCTCCTACAATGAGCAGTTCTTC. It is translated as CAWSPATSSYNEQFF.

This chain uses TRBV5-8 with TRBJ1-5, with D unclear. The V gene's germline CDR1 is SGHTS and CDR2 YDEGEE. The CDR3 length is 16 residues. V lost 3 bases and J lost 0, with 13 bases in between. The CDR3 loop reads CASSSRTAYSNQPQHF. The CDR3 nucleotides read TGTGCCAGCAGCTCTAGGACGGCGTATAGCAATCAGCCCCAGCATTTT.

This clonotype was detected only once. As DNA, the CDR3 is TGCAGTGCTAGAGTATGGGGCAGCCTAGCCAAAAACATTCAGTACTTC. Protein product: CSARVWGSLAKNIQYF. The J gene is TRBJ2-4, the V gene TRBV20-1, with D maybe TRBD1 (5 bases). Trimming took off 1 base at V and 0 bases at J, with 13 bases between the two ends. Germline-derived CDR1 and CDR2 are DFQATT and SNEGSKA (reference sequence). The CDR3 consists of 16 residues.

V and J are TRBV20-1 and TRBJ2-7; D gene ambiguous. The CDR3 has 12 residues. Germline lookup yields CDR1 DFQATT and CDR2 SNEGSKA (reference sequence). V was trimmed by 4 bases and J by 3 bases, leaving 10 bases between them. CDR3: CSANANGYEQYF. The CDR3 bases are TGCAGTGCTAATGCGAATGGCTACGAGCAGTACTTC.

The sample holds a few counts of this clonotype. The gene calls are TRBV7-9 and TRBJ2-3; D call uncertain. The germline CDR1 and CDR2 sequences are SEHNR and FQNEAQ (reference sequence). V gave up 5 bases and J gave up 2 bases, with 5 bases separating them. This CDR3 is 12 amino acids long. CDR3: CASSGTTDTQYF. The DNA of the CDR3 is TGTGCCAGCAGCGGAACCACAGATACGCAGTATTTT.

The chain employs TRBV11-1 and TRBJ1-6, with D unclear. V was shortened by 2 bases and J by 3 bases, with 8 bases between the two germline ends. The CDR3 has 15 residues. Germline V lookup: CDR1 SGHAT, CDR2 FQDESV (reference sequence). The DNA of the CDR3 is TGTGCCAGCAGCTTATATGGACTCTATAATTCACCCCTCCACTTT. It translates to CASSLYGLYNSPLHF.

The rearrangement links TRBV19 to TRBJ2-3; possible D gene TRBD2, 5 bases. This CDR3 region has 15 residues. CDR1 is LNHDA and CDR2 is SQIVND in the germline V gene (reference sequence). The V gene lost 2 bases and the J gene lost 1 base, with 10 bases spanning the gap. CDR3: CASSIRGLRTDTQYF. CDR3 DNA sequence: TGTGCCAGTAGTATACGCGGACTGCGCACAGATACGCAGTATTTT. The full variable domain, in which reference TRBV19 and TRBJ2-3 provide the parts outside the CDR3, is DGGITQSPKYLFRKEGQNVTLSCEQNLNHDAMYWYRQDPGQGLRLIYYSQIVNDFQKGDIAEGYSVSREKKESFPLTVTSAQKNPTAFYLCASSIRGLRTDTQYFGPGTRLTVL.

The rearrangement joins TRBV9 to TRBJ2-1; either TRBD1 or TRBD2 may supply D (6 bases each). V was shortened by 0 bases and J by 7 bases, with 8 bases between the two germline ends. The CDR3 runs to 13 residues. Germline V gene data show CDR1 as SGDLS and CDR2 as YYNGEE. CDR3 in DNA: TGTGCCAGCAGCGTAGGGGGGGCAAATGAGCAGTTCTTC. Its protein product is CASSVGGANEQFF. Complete variable domain (other parts from reference TRBV9 and TRBJ2-1): DSGVTQTPKHLITATGQRVTLRCSPRSGDLSVYWYQQSLDQGLQFLIQYYNGEERAKGNILERFSAQQFPDLHSELNLSSLELGDSALYFCASSVGGANEQFFGPGTRLTVL.

This rearrangement joins TRBV9 to TRBJ1-1; 8 bases line up with TRBD1. The CDR3 covers 14 residues. The J segment lost 1 base and the V segment lost 3 bases, leaving 2 bases of the junction unmatched. Germline assignment: CDR1 SGDLS and CDR2 YYNGEE. The CDR3 DNA is TGTGCCAGCAGCGACGGACAGGGGAACACTGAAGCTTTCTTT. Translation gives CASSDGQGNTEAFF.